This TCR beta chain was sequenced for a study of CD8+ T cells in alopecia areata. For the study at large: Affected scalp percentage gauged treated patients' severity. Study results and caveats: Scalp clonality and expanded CD8+ clones among the top 100 showed significant decreases with tofacitinib.

The treatment: oral pan-JAK inhibitor, 5-10 mg twice daily. The study team obtained lesional scalp punch biopsies and peripheral blood from alopecia areata patients. CD4+ and CD8+ T cells were sorted from PBMCs stained for CD3, CD4 and CD8. Extraction and reverse transcription of RNA yielded cDNA as the sequencing template. Sequenced by immunoSEQ multiplex PCR; TCRdb stores in-frame clones only, minus some. The top ten hold approximately 25% of the sample, which has about 140,000 clones, 82% seen once. A remark on this clone: Its matching antigen is unknown. The same CDR3 can be traced to other DNA sequences in this sample.

With V trimmed by 4 bases and J by 6 bases, 4 bases remained unmatched. Per germline, CDR1 MGHRA and CDR2 YSYEKL. This CDR3 region has 15 residues. The source material was CD8+ T cells sorted from blood, sampled at week 4, from a patient treated with tofacitinib. This sequence was found in a human donor with alopecia areata. V gene TRBV4-1 combines with J gene TRBJ2-2; the match to TRBD2 covers 11 bases. This CDR3 reads CASSLSGGAAGELFF. CDR3 sequence (DNA): TGCGCCAGCAGCCTTAGCGGGGGGGCCGCCGGGGAGCTGTTTTTT.